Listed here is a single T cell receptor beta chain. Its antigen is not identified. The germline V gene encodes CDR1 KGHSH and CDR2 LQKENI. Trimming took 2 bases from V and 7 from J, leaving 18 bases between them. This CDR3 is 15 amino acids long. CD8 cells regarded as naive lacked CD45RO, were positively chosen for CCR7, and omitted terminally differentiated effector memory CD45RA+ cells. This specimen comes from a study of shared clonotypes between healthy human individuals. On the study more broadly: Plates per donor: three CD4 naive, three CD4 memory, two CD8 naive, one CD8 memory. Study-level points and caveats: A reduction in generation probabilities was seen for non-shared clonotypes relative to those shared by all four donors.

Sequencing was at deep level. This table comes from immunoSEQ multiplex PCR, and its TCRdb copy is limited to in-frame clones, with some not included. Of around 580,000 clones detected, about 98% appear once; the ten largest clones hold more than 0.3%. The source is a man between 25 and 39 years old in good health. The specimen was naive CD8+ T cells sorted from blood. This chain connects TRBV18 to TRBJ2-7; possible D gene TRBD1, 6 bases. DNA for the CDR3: TGTGCCAGCTCACCAGGGGGCGCAGGGGCGGGTGAGCAGTACTTC. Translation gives CASSPGGAGAGEQYF. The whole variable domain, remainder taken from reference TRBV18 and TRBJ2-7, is NAGVMQNPRHLVRRRGQEARLRCSPMKGHSHVYWYRQLPEEGLKFMVYLQKENIIDESGMPKERFSAEFPKEGPSILRIQQVVRGDSAAYFCASSPGGAGAGEQYFGPGTRLTVT.